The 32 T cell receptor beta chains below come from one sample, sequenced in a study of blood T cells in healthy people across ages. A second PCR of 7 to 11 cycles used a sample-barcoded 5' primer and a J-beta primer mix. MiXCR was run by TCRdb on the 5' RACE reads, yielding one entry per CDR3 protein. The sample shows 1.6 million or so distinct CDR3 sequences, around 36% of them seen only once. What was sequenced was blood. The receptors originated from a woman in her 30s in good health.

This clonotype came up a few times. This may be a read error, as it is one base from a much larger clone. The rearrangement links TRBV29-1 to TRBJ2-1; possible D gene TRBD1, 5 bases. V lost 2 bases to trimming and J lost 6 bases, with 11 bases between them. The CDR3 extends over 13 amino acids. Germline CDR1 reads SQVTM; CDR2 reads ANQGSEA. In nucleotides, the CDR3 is TGCAGCGTTGAACAGGGATCGAGCAATGAGCAGTTCTTC. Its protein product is CSVEQGSSNEQFF.

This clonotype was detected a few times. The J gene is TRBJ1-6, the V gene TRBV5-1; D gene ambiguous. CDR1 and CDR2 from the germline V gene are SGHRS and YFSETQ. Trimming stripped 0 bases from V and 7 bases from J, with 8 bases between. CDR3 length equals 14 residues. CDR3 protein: CASSLVGDNSPLHF. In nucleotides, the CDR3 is TGCGCCAGCAGCTTGGTTGGAGACAATTCACCCCTCCACTTT.

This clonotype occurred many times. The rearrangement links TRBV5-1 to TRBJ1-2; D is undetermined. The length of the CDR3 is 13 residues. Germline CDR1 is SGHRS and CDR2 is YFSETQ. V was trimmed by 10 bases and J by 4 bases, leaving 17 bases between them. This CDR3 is CASTAGGSYGYTF. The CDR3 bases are TGCGCCTCAACGGCGGGAGGAAGCTATGGCTACACCTTC. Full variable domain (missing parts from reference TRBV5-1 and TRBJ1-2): KAGVTQTPRYLIKTRGQQVTLSCSPISGHRSVSWYQQTPGQGLQFLFEYFSETQRNKGNFPGRFSGRQFSNSRSEMNVSTLELGDSALYLCASTAGGSYGYTFGSGTRLTVV.

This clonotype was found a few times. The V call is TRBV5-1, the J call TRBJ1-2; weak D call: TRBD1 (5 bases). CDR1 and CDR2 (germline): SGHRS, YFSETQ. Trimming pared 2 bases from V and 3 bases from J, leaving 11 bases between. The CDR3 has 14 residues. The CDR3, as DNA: TGCGCCAGCAGCTTCCAGGGTAATGACTATGGCTACACCTTC. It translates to CASSFQGNDYGYTF.

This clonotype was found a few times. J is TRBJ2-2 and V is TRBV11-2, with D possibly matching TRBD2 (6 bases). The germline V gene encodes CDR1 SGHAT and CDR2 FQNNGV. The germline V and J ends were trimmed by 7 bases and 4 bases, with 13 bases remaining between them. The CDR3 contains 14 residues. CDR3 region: CASTRTGSTGELFF. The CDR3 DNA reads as TGTGCCAGCACTAGGACCGGGAGCACCGGGGAGCTGTTTTTT.

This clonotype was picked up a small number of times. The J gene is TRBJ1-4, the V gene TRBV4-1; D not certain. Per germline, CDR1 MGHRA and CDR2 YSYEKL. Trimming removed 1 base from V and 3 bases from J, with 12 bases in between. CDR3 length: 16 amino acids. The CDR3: CASSQVSGYSNEKLFF. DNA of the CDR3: TGCGCCAGCAGCCAAGTTTCGGGCTATTCTAATGAAAAACTGTTTTTT.

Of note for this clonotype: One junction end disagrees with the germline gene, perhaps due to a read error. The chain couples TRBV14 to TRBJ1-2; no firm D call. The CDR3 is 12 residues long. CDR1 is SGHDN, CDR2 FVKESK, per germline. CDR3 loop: CASSQFNCGYTF. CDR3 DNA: TGTGCCAGCAGCCAATTCAACTGTGGCTACACCTTC.

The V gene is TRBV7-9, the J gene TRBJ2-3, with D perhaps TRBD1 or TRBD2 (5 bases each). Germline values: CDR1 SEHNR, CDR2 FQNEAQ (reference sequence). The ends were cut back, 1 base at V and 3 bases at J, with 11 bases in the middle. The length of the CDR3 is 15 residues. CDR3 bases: TGTGCCAGCAGCTTAGTCTTTGGGGGAACAGATACGCAGTATTTT. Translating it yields CASSLVFGGTDTQYF.

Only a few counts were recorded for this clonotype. The CDR3 nucleotides are TGTGCCAGCAGCTTACAGAGACAGGGGGCAGAGACCCAGTACTTC. Translation: CASSLQRQGAETQYF. V gene TRBV7-9 combines with J gene TRBJ2-5, with 10 bases that match TRBD1. J lost 4 bases, V lost 2 bases, and 4 bases had no gene match. Looked up from germline, CDR1 is SEHNR and CDR2 is FQNEAQ (reference sequence). The length of the CDR3 is 15 residues.

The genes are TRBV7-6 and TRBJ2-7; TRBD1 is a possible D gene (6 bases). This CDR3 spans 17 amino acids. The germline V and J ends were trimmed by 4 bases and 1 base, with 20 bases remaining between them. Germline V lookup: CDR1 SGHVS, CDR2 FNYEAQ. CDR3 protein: CASSSRPLQTGSYEQYF. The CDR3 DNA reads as TGTGCCAGCAGCTCTCGACCACTACAAACAGGGTCCTACGAGCAGTACTTC.

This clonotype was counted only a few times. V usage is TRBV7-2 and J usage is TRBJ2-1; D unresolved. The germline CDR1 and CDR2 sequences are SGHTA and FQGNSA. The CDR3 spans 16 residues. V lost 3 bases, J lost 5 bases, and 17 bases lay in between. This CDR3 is CASSFFYSPQNNEQFF. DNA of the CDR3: TGTGCCAGCAGCTTTTTTTACTCCCCGCAAAACAATGAGCAGTTCTTC.

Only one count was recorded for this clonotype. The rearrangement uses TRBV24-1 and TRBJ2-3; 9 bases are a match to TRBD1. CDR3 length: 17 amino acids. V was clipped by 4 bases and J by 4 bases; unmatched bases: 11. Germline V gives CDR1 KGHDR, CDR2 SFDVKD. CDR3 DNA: TGTGCCACCAGTGAGCCGGACAGGGGACAGGGACCAGATACGCAGTATTTT. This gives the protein CATSEPDRGQGPDTQYF.

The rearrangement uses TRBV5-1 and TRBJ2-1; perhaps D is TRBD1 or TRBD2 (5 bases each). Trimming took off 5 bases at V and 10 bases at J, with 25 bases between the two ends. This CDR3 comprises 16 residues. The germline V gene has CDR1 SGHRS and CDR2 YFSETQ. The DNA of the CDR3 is TGCGCCAGCAGGCCTCCCGGGACCTCCTTAACCTGGGAGCAGTTCTTC. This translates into CASRPPGTSLTWEQFF.

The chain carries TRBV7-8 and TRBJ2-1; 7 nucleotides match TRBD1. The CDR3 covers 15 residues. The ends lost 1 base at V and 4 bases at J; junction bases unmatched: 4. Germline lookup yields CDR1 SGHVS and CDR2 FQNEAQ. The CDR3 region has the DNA TGTGCCAGCAGCTTAGTGGGACAGAGTTACAATGAGCAGTTCTTC. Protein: CASSLVGQSYNEQFF.

The CDR3 DNA is TGTGCCAGCACTACAGGGGGCTCTGGAAACACCATATATTTT. This translates into CASTTGGSGNTIYF. The rearrangement uses TRBV12-3 or TRBV12-4 and TRBJ1-3; 8 bases match TRBD1. The CDR3 runs 14 residues. The V and J ends lost 7 bases and 0 bases, in that order; junction bases with no gene match: 2.

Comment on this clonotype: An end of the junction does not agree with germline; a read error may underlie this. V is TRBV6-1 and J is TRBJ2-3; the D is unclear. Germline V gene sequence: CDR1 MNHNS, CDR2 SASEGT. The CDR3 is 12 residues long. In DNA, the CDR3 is TGTACCAGCAGTGAGTGGTTGGGTACGCAGTATTTT. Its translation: CTSSEWLGTQYF.

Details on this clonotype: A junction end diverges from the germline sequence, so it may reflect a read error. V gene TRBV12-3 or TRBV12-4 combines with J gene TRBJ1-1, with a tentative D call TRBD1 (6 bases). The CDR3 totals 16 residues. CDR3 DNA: TGTGCCAGCAGGCCTCAGGGGATAATCGTGAACACTGAAACTTTCTTT. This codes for CASRPQGIIVNTETFF.

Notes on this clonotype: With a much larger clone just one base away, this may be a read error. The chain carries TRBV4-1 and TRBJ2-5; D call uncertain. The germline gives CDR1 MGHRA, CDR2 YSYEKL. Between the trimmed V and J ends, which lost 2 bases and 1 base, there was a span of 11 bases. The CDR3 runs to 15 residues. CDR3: CASSQIMRRQETQYF. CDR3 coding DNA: TGCGCCAGCAGCCAAATCATGCGGCGCCAAGAGACCCAGTACTTC.

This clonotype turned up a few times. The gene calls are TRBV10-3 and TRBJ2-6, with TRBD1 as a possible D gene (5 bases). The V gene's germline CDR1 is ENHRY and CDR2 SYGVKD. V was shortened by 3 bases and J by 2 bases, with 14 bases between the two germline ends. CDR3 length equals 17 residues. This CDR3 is CAISEHKGVAGANVLTF. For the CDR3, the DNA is TGTGCCATCAGTGAACATAAAGGGGTGGCTGGGGCCAACGTCCTGACTTTC.

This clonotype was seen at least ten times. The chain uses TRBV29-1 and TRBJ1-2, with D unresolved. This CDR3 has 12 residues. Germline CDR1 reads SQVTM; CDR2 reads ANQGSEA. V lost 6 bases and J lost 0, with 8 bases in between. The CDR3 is CSVRDSNYGYTF. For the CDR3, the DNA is TGCAGCGTCAGAGATTCTAACTATGGCTACACCTTC.

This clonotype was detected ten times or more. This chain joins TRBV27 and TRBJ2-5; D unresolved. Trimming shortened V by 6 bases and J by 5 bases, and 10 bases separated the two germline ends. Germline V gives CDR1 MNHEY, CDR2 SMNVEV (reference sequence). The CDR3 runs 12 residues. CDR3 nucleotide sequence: TGTGCCAGCAGAGCTGGGCAGGAGACCCAGTACTTC. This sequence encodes CASRAGQETQYF.

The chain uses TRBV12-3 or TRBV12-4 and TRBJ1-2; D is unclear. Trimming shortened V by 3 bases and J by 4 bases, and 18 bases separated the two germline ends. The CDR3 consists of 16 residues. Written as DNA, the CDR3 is TGTGCCAGCAGTTTGATCAGCGCGAGAAGTATCTATGGCTACACCTTC. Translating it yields CASSLISARSIYGYTF.

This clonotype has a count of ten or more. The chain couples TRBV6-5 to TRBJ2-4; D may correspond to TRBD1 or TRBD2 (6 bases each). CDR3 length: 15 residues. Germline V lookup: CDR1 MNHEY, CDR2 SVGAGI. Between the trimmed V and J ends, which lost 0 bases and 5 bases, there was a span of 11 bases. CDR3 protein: CASSYSGGPENIQYF. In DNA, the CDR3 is TGTGCCAGCAGTTACTCTGGGGGGCCAGAAAACATTCAGTACTTC.

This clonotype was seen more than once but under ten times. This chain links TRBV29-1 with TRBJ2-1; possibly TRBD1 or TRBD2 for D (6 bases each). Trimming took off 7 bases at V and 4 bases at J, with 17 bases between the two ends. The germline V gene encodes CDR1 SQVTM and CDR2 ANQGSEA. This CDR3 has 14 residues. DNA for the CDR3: TGCAGCGCCCCCCCCCAGGGGAGGTACAATGAGCAGTTCTTC. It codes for CSAPPQGRYNEQFF.

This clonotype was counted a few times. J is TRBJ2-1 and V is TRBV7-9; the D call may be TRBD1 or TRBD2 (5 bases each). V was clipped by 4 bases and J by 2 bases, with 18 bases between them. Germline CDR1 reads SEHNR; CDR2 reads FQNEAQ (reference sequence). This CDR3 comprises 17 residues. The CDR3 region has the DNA TGTGCCAGCAGCTCCCCGAAGAGGGACGGGCCCTACAATGAGCAGTTCTTC. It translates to CASSSPKRDGPYNEQFF.

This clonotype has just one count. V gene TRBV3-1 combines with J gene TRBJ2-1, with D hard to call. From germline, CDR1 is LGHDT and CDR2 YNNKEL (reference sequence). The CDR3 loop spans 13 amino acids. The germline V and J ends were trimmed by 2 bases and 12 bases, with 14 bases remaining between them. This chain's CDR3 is CASSQRRGTGQFF. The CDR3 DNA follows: TGTGCCAGCAGCCAAAGACGTGGTACCGGGCAGTTCTTC.

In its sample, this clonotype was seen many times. The DNA of the CDR3 is TGTGCCAGCAGCTTAGGGGTGGCGTTCTTC. It specifies CASSLGVAFF. The gene calls are TRBV7-9 and TRBJ2-1; D uncertain. The CDR3 loop spans 10 amino acids. Germline loops: CDR1 SEHNR, CDR2 FQNEAQ (reference sequence). V was clipped by 1 base and J by 15 bases, with 7 bases between them.

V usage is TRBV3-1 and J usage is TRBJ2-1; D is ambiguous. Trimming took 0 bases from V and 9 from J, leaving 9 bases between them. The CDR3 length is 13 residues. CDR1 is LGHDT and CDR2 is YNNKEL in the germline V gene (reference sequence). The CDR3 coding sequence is TGTGCCAGCAGCCAAGATTTCCCGTCTGAGCAGTTCTTC. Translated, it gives CASSQDFPSEQFF.

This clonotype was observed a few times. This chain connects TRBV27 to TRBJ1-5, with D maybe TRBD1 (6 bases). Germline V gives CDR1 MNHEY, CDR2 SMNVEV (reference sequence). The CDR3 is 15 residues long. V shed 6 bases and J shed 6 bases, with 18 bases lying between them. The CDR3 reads CASSAVGGGSQPQHF. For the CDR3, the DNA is TGTGCCAGCAGCGCGGTTGGAGGGGGGAGTCAGCCCCAGCATTTT.

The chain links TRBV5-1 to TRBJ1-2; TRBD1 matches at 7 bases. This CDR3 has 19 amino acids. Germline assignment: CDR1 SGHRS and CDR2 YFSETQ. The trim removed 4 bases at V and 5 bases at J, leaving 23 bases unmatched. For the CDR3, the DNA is TGCGCCAGCAGCCCGCCCGGCCGCCTCCGGGACAGAGATTCGTATGGCTACACCTTC. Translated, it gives CASSPPGRLRDRDSYGYTF.

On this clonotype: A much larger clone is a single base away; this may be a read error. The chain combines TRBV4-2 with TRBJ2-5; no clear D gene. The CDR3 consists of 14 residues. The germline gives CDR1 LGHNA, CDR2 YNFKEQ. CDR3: CTSSQDVYQETQYF. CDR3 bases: TGTACCAGCAGCCAAGATGTGTACCAAGAGACCCAGTACTTC.

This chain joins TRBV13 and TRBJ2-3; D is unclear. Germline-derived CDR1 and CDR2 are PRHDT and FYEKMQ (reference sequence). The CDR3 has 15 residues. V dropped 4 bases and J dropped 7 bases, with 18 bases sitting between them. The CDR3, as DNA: TGTGCCAGCAGCTCCTCCGGCAGGCTTTCGAATACGCAGTATTTT. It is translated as CASSSSGRLSNTQYF.